This entry describes one T cell receptor (beta chain). Sequencing used immunoSEQ multiplex PCR; TCRdb keeps in-frame clones, though not all of them. The profile covers roughly 65,000 clones, with about 82% appearing a single time and 3% to 4% taken by the ten largest. These data come from a study of OX40 agonist ivuxolimab in advanced cancers. This CDR3 is built from 14 residues. Per the germline V gene, CDR1 is SGHRS and CDR2 is YFSETQ. V was trimmed by 4 bases and J by 2 bases, leaving 13 bases between them. The clonotype originates from an adult with an advanced solid tumor such as melanoma, head and neck, liver or kidney cancer. V gene TRBV5-1 combines with J gene TRBJ2-7; D ambiguous. The sequenced sample was CD4+ or CD8+ T cells sorted from blood, obtained in a trial of the OX40 agonist ivuxolimab. The CDR3 DNA reads TGCGCCAGCAGCCCCGGGCACCTCGCCTACGAGCAGTACTTC. Translation gives CASSPGHLAYEQYF.